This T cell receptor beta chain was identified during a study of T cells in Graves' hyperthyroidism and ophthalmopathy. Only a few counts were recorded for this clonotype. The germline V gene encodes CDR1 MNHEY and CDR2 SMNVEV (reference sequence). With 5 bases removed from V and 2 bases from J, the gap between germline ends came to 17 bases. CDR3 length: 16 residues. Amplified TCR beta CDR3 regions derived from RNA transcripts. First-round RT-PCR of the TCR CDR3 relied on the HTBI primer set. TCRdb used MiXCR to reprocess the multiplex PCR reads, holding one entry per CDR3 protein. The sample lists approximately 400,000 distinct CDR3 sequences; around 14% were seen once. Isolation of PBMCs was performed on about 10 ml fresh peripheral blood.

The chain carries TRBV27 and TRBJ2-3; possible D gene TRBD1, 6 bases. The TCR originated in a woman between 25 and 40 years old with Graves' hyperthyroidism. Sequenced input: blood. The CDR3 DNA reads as TGTGCCAGCAGTACGGGACACCTCGGGATCACAGATACGCAGTATTTT. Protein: CASSTGHLGITDTQYF.